These 32 T cell receptor beta chains originate from one sample sequenced in a study of cytomegalovirus exposure and HLA in healthy donors. In the PCR, 60 Vbeta and 13 Jbeta primers were used. Here immunoSEQ multiplex PCR was the method, and the copy in TCRdb shows in-frame clones only, minus some. This repertoire includes roughly 78,000 clones. Specimen: PBMCs. These receptors all stem from a boy aged 5 to 17 in good health and CMV-seronegative.

The rearrangement joins TRBV27 to TRBJ2-7, with TRBD1 matching 7 bases. CDR3 length: 15 amino acids. Trimming cost V 0 bases and J 2 bases; bases outside gene matches: 4. CDR1 and CDR2 from the germline V gene are MNHEY and SMNVEV (reference sequence). This CDR3 reads CASSLSGGHTYEQYF. The CDR3 DNA reads TGTGCCAGCAGTTTATCAGGGGGCCATACCTACGAGCAGTACTTC.

CDR3 nucleotide sequence: TGCGCCAGCAGCCAAGATTTCTTGAGGTCTTCTTCTGGAAACACCATATATTTT. Residues: CASSQDFLRSSSGNTIYF. The chain uses TRBV4-3 and TRBJ1-3; D remains ambiguous. Germline CDR1 reads LGHNA; CDR2 reads YSLEER. V shed 0 bases and J shed 1 base, with 16 bases lying between them. This CDR3 is built from 18 residues.

The J gene is TRBJ1-2, the V gene TRBV9; 8 bases are a match to TRBD1. The ends lost 0 bases at V and 3 bases at J; junction bases unmatched: 7. This CDR3 region has 16 residues. CDR1 is SGDLS, CDR2 YYNGEE, per germline. The CDR3 protein is CASSVEPQGADYGYTF. CDR3 in DNA: TGTGCCAGCAGCGTAGAGCCCCAGGGGGCAGACTATGGCTACACCTTC.

The CDR3 DNA reads TGCGCCAGCAGCCCCCCGGGACAGGGGGCGGACTATGGCTACACCTTC. Its protein is CASSPPGQGADYGYTF. The rearrangement uses TRBV4-3 and TRBJ1-2, with 12 nucleotides matching TRBD1. The CDR3 extends over 16 amino acids. With 4 bases clipped from V and 3 bases from J, the junction kept 6 bases outside the gene matches. Germline loops: CDR1 LGHNA, CDR2 YSLEER.

This chain's CDR3 is CASSLSGEGYEQYF. Here the CDR3 DNA reads TGTGCCAGCAGCTTATCGGGGGAGGGCTACGAGCAGTACTTC. The chain joins TRBV5-6 to TRBJ2-7; 7 bases are a match to TRBD2. The germline CDR1 and CDR2 sequences are SGHDT and YYEEEE. V dropped 2 bases and J dropped 3; count of bases not matched to a gene: 5. This CDR3 spans 14 amino acids.

The gene calls are TRBV4-1 and TRBJ2-1; no firm D call. CDR1 is MGHRA, CDR2 YSYEKL, per germline. This CDR3 is built from 14 residues. V was trimmed by 0 bases and J by 8 bases, leaving 11 bases between them. CDR3 nucleotides: TGCGCCAGCAGCCAAGATCGGTCGGGTTATGAGCAGTTCTTC. Translation gives CASSQDRSGYEQFF.

On this clone itself: Different DNA sequences within this sample yield the same CDR3. The CDR3: CASSFLIDTEAFF. CDR3 sequence (DNA): TGCGCCAGCAGCTTCCTAATCGACACTGAAGCTTTCTTT. The chain carries TRBV5-1 and TRBJ1-1, with D unclear. Per the germline V gene, CDR1 is SGHRS and CDR2 is YFSETQ. The CDR3 extends over 13 amino acids. Trimming removed 2 bases at V and 3 bases at J, with 8 bases between.

The V gene is TRBV4-1, the J gene TRBJ2-7, with 9 bases aligning to TRBD2. V gave up 0 bases and J gave up 7 bases; unmatched junction bases: 10. CDR3 length equals 16 residues. Per the germline V gene, CDR1 is MGHRA and CDR2 is YSYEKL. CDR3 bases: TGCGCCAGCAGCCAAGACCCTAGCGGGGACCCTCAGGAGCAGTACTTC. Encoded protein: CASSQDPSGDPQEQYF.

CDR3 DNA: TGTGCCAGCAGCCCAACTCCCTGGTCCTACAATGAGCAGTTCTTC. Encoded protein: CASSPTPWSYNEQFF. The chain links TRBV7-9 to TRBJ2-1; D gene ambiguous. Trimming left V 5 bases short and J 1 base short, with 12 bases between. CDR1 and CDR2 (germline): SEHNR, FQNEAQ (reference sequence). The CDR3 runs 15 residues.

The chain has TRBV5-6 and TRBJ2-7; 7 bases are a match to TRBD2. The CDR3 covers 14 residues. CDR1 and CDR2 from the germline V gene are SGHDT and YYEEEE. V was pared by 0 bases and J by 3 bases, with 3 bases of the junction left unmatched. CDR3 sequence: CASSLASGLYEQYF. The DNA for the CDR3 is TGTGCCAGCAGCTTGGCTAGCGGCCTCTACGAGCAGTACTTC.

The rearrangement uses TRBV5-6 and TRBJ1-1, with TRBD1 identical over 8 bases. The V gene end was trimmed by 3 bases and the J gene end by 8 bases; junction bases not matched to a gene: 9. CDR1 is SGHDT and CDR2 is YYEEEE in the germline V gene. The CDR3 consists of 14 residues. CDR3 coding DNA: TGTGCCAGCAGCTCAAGTCCCGGGACAGGAGAAGCTTTCTTT. Its protein is CASSSSPGTGEAFF.

V is TRBV30 and J is TRBJ1-2; TRBD1 aligns across 10 bases. CDR1 and CDR2 from the germline V gene are GTSNPN and SVGIG (reference sequence). Trimming cost V 0 bases and J 3 bases; bases outside gene matches: 7. The CDR3 spans 16 residues. In DNA form, the CDR3 reads TGTGCCTGGAGTGTACGAATGGGACAGGGGCACTATGGCTACACCTTC. Protein product: CAWSVRMGQGHYGYTF.

The V and J genes are TRBV6-1 and TRBJ1-1, with 7 bases identical to TRBD1. In germline, CDR1 is MNHNS, CDR2 SASEGT. Unmatched junction bases numbered 15, after V lost 2 bases and J lost 6 bases. This CDR3 comprises 17 residues. CDR3 DNA: TGTGCCAGCAGTGAATTTCCCGACAGGGAGGTAGAACCTGAAGCTTTCTTT. Protein sequence: CASSEFPDREVEPEAFF.

The genes are TRBV19 and TRBJ2-7; 8 nucleotides line up with TRBD1. The J segment lost 5 bases and the V segment lost 7 bases, leaving 13 bases of the junction unmatched. Germline loops: CDR1 LNHDA, CDR2 SQIVND (reference sequence). The CDR3 is made up of 15 amino acids. CDR3 residues: CASKGTGQGHHEQYF. The CDR3 DNA is TGTGCCAGTAAGGGAACAGGACAGGGACACCACGAGCAGTACTTC.

The chain couples TRBV9 to TRBJ1-1; 10 bases map to TRBD1. The V gene end was trimmed by 3 bases and the J gene end by 3 bases; junction bases not matched to a gene: 8. The germline V gene has CDR1 SGDLS and CDR2 YYNGEE. This CDR3 is 16 amino acids long. The CDR3 sequence: CASSGPGQGTDTEAFF. As DNA, the CDR3 is TGTGCCAGCAGCGGCCCGGGACAGGGGACTGACACTGAAGCTTTCTTT.

The J gene is TRBJ1-2, the V gene TRBV9, with D possibly matching TRBD1 (6 bases). Deletions cut 6 bases from V and 4 bases from J, with 16 bases between. There are 14 residues in the CDR3. Germline lookup yields CDR1 SGDLS and CDR2 YYNGEE. For the CDR3, the DNA is TGTGCCAGCACCGCCCCGGGGGGCGCCTATGGCTACACCTTC. This sequence encodes CASTAPGGAYGYTF.

The rearrangement uses TRBV7-6 and TRBJ2-7; 7 bases align to TRBD2. Trimming cost V 1 base and J 2 bases; bases outside gene matches: 5. This CDR3 contains 15 residues. The germline V gene has CDR1 SGHVS and CDR2 FNYEAQ. This CDR3 reads CASSLEVAGAYEQYF. The CDR3 region has the DNA TGTGCCAGCAGCTTAGAGGTAGCGGGTGCCTACGAGCAGTACTTC.

V gene TRBV9 combines with J gene TRBJ1-2; TRBD1 is a possible D gene (6 bases). The CDR3 contains 17 residues. Germline loops: CDR1 SGDLS, CDR2 YYNGEE. V lost 4 bases and J 7 bases, leaving 26 bases between the germline ends. The CDR3 DNA is TGTGCCAGCAGCCCTACAATAAGCGGGACAAGGACTTCTGGCTACACCTTC. It specifies CASSPTISGTRTSGYTF. The full variable domain, in which reference TRBV9 and TRBJ1-2 provide the parts outside the CDR3, is DSGVTQTPKHLITATGQRVTLRCSPRSGDLSVYWYQQSLDQGLQFLIQYYNGEERAKGNILERFSAQQFPDLHSELNLSSLELGDSALYFCASSPTISGTRTSGYTFGSGTRLTVV.

The chain uses TRBV5-6 and TRBJ1-4, with unresolved D. CDR1 is SGHDT and CDR2 is YYEEEE in the germline V gene. The germline V and J ends were trimmed by 1 base and 0 bases, with 13 bases remaining between them. The CDR3 loop spans 17 amino acids. CDR3 residues: CASSLWQEGATNEKLFF. The CDR3 DNA sequence: TGTGCCAGCAGCTTGTGGCAGGAAGGCGCAACTAATGAAAAACTGTTTTTT.

This rearrangement joins TRBV2 to TRBJ1-2; 7 bases are shared with TRBD1. Germline CDR1 reads SNHLY; CDR2 reads FYNNEI. CDR3 length: 13 residues. V lost 4 bases, J lost 7 bases, and 6 bases stayed unmatched. The chain's CDR3 is CASSAEGAGGYTF. The CDR3 coding sequence is TGTGCCAGCAGTGCGGAGGGGGCAGGTGGCTACACCTTC. Full variable domain (rest looked up from reference TRBV2 and TRBJ1-2): EPEVTQTPSHQVTQMGQEVILRCVPISNHLYFYWYRQILGQKVEFLVSFYNNEISEKSEIFDDQFSVERPDGSNFTLKIRSTKLEDSAMYFCASSAEGAGGYTFGSGTRLTVV.

This chain links TRBV9 with TRBJ1-3; TRBD1 might be the D (6 bases). This CDR3 is 16 amino acids long. Germline V CDR1 and CDR2: SGDLS, YYNGEE. Deletions cut 0 bases from V and 1 base from J, with 11 bases between. The CDR3 DNA follows: TGTGCCAGCAGCGTAGAATACAGGGCGTCTGGAAACACCATATATTTT. This translates into CASSVEYRASGNTIYF.

The chain combines TRBV7-3 with TRBJ2-5, with a possible D match to TRBD2 (6 bases). Trimming stripped 3 bases from V and 2 bases from J, with 13 bases between. Looked up from germline, CDR1 is SGHTA and CDR2 is FQGTGA. CDR3 length equals 15 residues. The CDR3 DNA reads TGTGCCAGCAGCTTTAGTGGGGGGAGACAAGAGACCCAGTACTTC. Protein: CASSFSGGRQETQYF.

V usage is TRBV10-2 and J usage is TRBJ2-1, with 13 nucleotides matching TRBD2. There are 16 residues in the CDR3. Unmatched junction bases numbered 7, after V lost 2 bases and J lost 9 bases. CDR1 is WSHSY, CDR2 SAAADI, per germline. The CDR3 sequence is CASSETSGGVFFEQFF. DNA of the CDR3: TGCGCCAGCAGTGAGACTAGCGGGGGGGTTTTTTTTGAGCAGTTCTTC.

This chain connects TRBV11-2 to TRBJ2-5; TRBD1 agrees at 9 bases. The V segment lost 2 bases and the J segment 5 bases; nucleotides outside the gene matches: 12. This CDR3 is 17 amino acids long. Germline V gives CDR1 SGHAT, CDR2 FQNNGV. This chain's CDR3 is CASSLYLSQGARETQYF. The CDR3, as DNA: TGTGCCAGCAGCTTATACTTATCACAGGGGGCGAGGGAGACCCAGTACTTC.

The V and J genes are TRBV27 and TRBJ2-7; 8 bases map to TRBD2. Per germline, CDR1 MNHEY and CDR2 SMNVEV (reference sequence). V shed 4 bases and J 4 bases; nucleotides not matched to a gene: 6. The CDR3 is made up of 14 amino acids. DNA for the CDR3: TGTGCCAGCAGTTCCGGGGGGGGAGTGTACGAGCAGTACTTC. This sequence encodes CASSSGGGVYEQYF.

The V gene is TRBV2, the J gene TRBJ2-2; 10 bases are shared with TRBD2. The CDR3 extends over 20 amino acids. Trimming at V came to 6 bases and at J to 0 bases, leaving 16 bases not matched to a gene. Germline CDR1 and CDR2: SNHLY and FYNNEI. The CDR3, as DNA: TGTGCCAGCAGCGGGGATTTGTCTAGCGGGAGACCACCGAACACCGGGGAGCTGTTTTTT. This encodes CASSGDLSSGRPPNTGELFF.

CDR3 nucleotide sequence: TGCGCCAGCAGCCGCACCGTAGCGAGGCGAACAGATACGCAGTATTTT. Translating gives CASSRTVARRTDTQYF. J is TRBJ2-3 and V is TRBV5-1; D is perhaps TRBD2 (5 bases). V was clipped by 4 bases and J by 3 bases, with 18 bases between them. Germline assignment: CDR1 SGHRS and CDR2 YFSETQ. The length of the CDR3 is 16 residues.

The chain joins TRBV30 to TRBJ2-1; 8 nucleotides agree with TRBD1. Germline loops: CDR1 GTSNPN, CDR2 SVGIG (reference sequence). This CDR3 spans 12 amino acids. Germline trimming cut 0 bases from V and 14 bases from J; bases unmatched to any gene: 6. The CDR3 nucleotides are TGTGCCTGGAGTGTTAATCGGGACAGGAAGTTCTTC. Translating gives CAWSVNRDRKFF.

The J gene is TRBJ1-1, the V gene TRBV28; 10 nucleotides line up with TRBD1. J lost 1 base, V lost 4 bases, and 0 bases had no gene match. Germline values: CDR1 MDHEN, CDR2 SYDVKM. This CDR3 contains 14 residues. CDR3 residues: CASSWTGGNTEAFF. The CDR3 bases are TGTGCCAGCAGTTGGACAGGGGGGAACACTGAAGCTTTCTTT.

The chain links TRBV5-4 to TRBJ2-1; 7 bases are a match to TRBD2. The V gene's germline CDR1 is SGHNT and CDR2 YYREEE (reference sequence). The CDR3 has 15 residues. V dropped 3 bases and J dropped 7; count of bases not matched to a gene: 10. The CDR3 bases are TGTGCCAGCAGCTACCTCCAGCGGGGTTTGAATGAGCAGTTCTTC. This gives the protein CASSYLQRGLNEQFF.

The chain carries TRBV5-1 and TRBJ2-5, with no clear D. This CDR3 comprises 15 residues. V was clipped by 4 bases and J by 0 bases, with 13 bases between them. The germline V gene has CDR1 SGHRS and CDR2 YFSETQ. CDR3 sequence reads: CASSIPTANQETQYF. As DNA, the CDR3 is TGCGCCAGCAGCATACCCACAGCTAACCAAGAGACCCAGTACTTC.

Notes on this clone: The junction does not match germline at one end; this may be a read error. V is TRBV5-6 and J is TRBJ1-1, with a tentative D call TRBD1 (6 bases). CDR1 is SGHDT, CDR2 YYEEEE, per germline. This CDR3 is built from 14 residues. CDR3 coding DNA: TGTGCCAGCAGCTGGGCAGGGAGGGACACTGAAGATTTCTTT. Protein product: CASSWAGRDTEDFF.